These 12 T cell receptor beta chains came from one sample sequenced in a study of blood T cell repertoires in COVID-19. Sequenced by immunoSEQ multiplex PCR; TCRdb stores in-frame clones only, minus some. The sample holds 200,000 to 300,000 clones; approximately 86% are singletons and the top ten take about 2.6%. Source material: PBMCs or T cells enriched from blood (not recorded which). The receptor source for this set is a woman younger than 30 who had recovered from COVID-19.

The sample holds a few counts of this clone. Within the sample, other DNA sequences also encode this same CDR3. The V call is TRBV27, the J call TRBJ2-2, with a tentative D call TRBD2 (5 bases). The CDR3 is made up of 14 amino acids. With 4 bases removed from V and 4 bases from J, the gap between germline ends came to 10 bases. Germline CDR1 and CDR2: MNHEY and SMNVEV (reference sequence). CDR3 in DNA: TGTGCCAGCAGTTCCAGCGGACTCACCGGGGAGCTGTTTTTT. It encodes CASSSSGLTGELFF.

The genes are TRBV24-1 and TRBJ2-1; D is possibly TRBD1 (6 bases). From germline, CDR1 is KGHDR and CDR2 SFDVKD. V lost 2 bases and J lost 1, with 11 bases in between. The CDR3 is made up of 16 amino acids. The CDR3 nucleotides read TGTGCCACCAGTGATTGGACAGCCACTTCCTACAATGAGCAGTTCTTC. Protein sequence: CATSDWTATSYNEQFF.

The chain uses TRBV4-1 and TRBJ2-1; 9 nucleotides match TRBD1. This CDR3 has 18 amino acids. CDR1 MGHRA and CDR2 YSYEKL come from the germline V gene. With 3 bases clipped from V and 0 bases from J, the junction kept 9 bases outside the gene matches. CDR3 DNA: TGCGCCAGCAGCCAGTCCTCGACGGGACAGGGCTCCTACAATGAGCAGTTCTTC. This translates into CASSQSSTGQGSYNEQFF.

The gene calls are TRBV19 and TRBJ1-5; no clear D. V dropped 5 bases and J dropped 4 bases, with 9 bases sitting between them. Germline V gene sequence: CDR1 LNHDA, CDR2 SQIVND (reference sequence). The CDR3 is made up of 13 amino acids. CDR3 residues: CASSWQTNQPQHF. The CDR3 bases are TGTGCCAGTAGTTGGCAAACGAATCAGCCCCAGCATTTT.

V usage is TRBV10-3 and J usage is TRBJ2-5, with D possibly being TRBD2 (5 bases). Per the germline V gene, CDR1 is ENHRY and CDR2 is SYGVKD. Trimming took 3 bases from V and 5 from J, leaving 13 bases between them. The length of the CDR3 is 14 residues. CDR3: CAISDGNSVETQYF. CDR3 sequence (DNA): TGTGCCATCAGTGATGGTAATAGCGTGGAGACCCAGTACTTC.

The chain joins TRBV5-1 to TRBJ2-1, with D possibly TRBD2 on 7 matching bases. The CDR3 contains 13 residues. Trimming left V 2 bases short and J 8 bases short, with 11 bases between. Germline values: CDR1 SGHRS, CDR2 YFSETQ. CDR3 region: CASSFRGAHEQFF. In nucleotides, the CDR3 is TGCGCCAGCAGCTTCCGGGGGGCCCATGAGCAGTTCTTC.

The chain joins TRBV6-5 to TRBJ2-1, with D unresolved. Germline CDR1 and CDR2: MNHEY and SVGAGI. This CDR3 has 13 residues. V was trimmed by 2 bases and J by 6 bases, leaving 8 bases between them. The CDR3 nucleotides read TGTGCCAGCAGTTACACCACTACCAATGAGCAGTTCTTC. Its protein is CASSYTTTNEQFF.

The chain has TRBV5-4 and TRBJ2-3, with D unclear. V lost 0 bases and J lost 1, with 12 bases in between. This CDR3 has 16 amino acids. Germline loops: CDR1 SGHNT, CDR2 YYREEE (reference sequence). The CDR3 DNA is TGTGCCAGCAGCTTGGACTACACCCCCGGCACAGATACGCAGTATTTT. It codes for CASSLDYTPGTDTQYF.

The chain joins TRBV7-2 to TRBJ2-1, with D unclear. The CDR3 length is 14 residues. The V and J ends lost 0 bases and 4 bases respectively, with 7 bases between them. CDR1 SGHTA and CDR2 FQGNSA come from the germline V gene. In DNA form, the CDR3 reads TGTGCCAGCAGCTTAGCTGCCAGTTACAATGAGCAGTTCTTC. Its translation is CASSLAASYNEQFF.

The chain uses TRBV10-3 and TRBJ1-1; TRBD1 is a possible D gene (5 bases). Germline V gene data show CDR1 as ENHRY and CDR2 as SYGVKD. The CDR3 is 14 residues long. V lost 2 bases, J lost 1 base, and 8 bases lay in between. The CDR3 sequence is CAISEPTENTEAFF. The DNA for the CDR3 is TGTGCCATCAGTGAGCCGACAGAGAACACTGAAGCTTTCTTT.

The rearrangement links TRBV5-8 to TRBJ2-5; TRBD1 is a possible D gene (7 bases). Germline V gene data show CDR1 as SGHTS and CDR2 as YDEGEE. The germline V and J ends were trimmed by 1 base and 7 bases, with 17 bases remaining between them. The CDR3 totals 15 residues. In DNA, the CDR3 is TGTGCCAGCAGCTTGAGACTAGAGGGGGCGGGGACCCAGTACTTC. This encodes CASSLRLEGAGTQYF.

The chain couples TRBV7-9 to TRBJ2-1; 9 positions match TRBD1. With V trimmed by 4 bases and J by 1 base, 5 bases remained unmatched. The CDR3 extends over 16 amino acids. From germline, CDR1 is SEHNR and CDR2 FQNEAQ (reference sequence). CDR3 protein: CASSSPQGASYNEQFF. In DNA form, the CDR3 reads TGTGCCAGCAGCTCGCCACAGGGGGCATCCTACAATGAGCAGTTCTTC.